This section outlines one T cell receptor (beta chain) sequence together with its context. Its antigen remains unidentified. The sample belongs to a study of Ad26.COV2.S vaccination and SARS-CoV-2 variants. The wider study: Ad26.COV2.S shots went into the muscle once or twice, 56 days apart. Study results and caveats: Placebo and vaccine recipients had non-spike TCR breadth that was similar. Substantial post-vaccination breadth of spike-specific CD8+ and CD4+ T cell responses was reported.

The CDR3 is 16 amino acids. V lost 1 base to trimming and J lost 7 bases; unmatched junction nucleotides: 15. Germline CDR1 and CDR2: GTSNPN and SVGIG (reference sequence). Clones were sequenced by immunoSEQ multiplex PCR, and TCRdb holds only the in-frame ones, with some missing. This sample carries about 480,000 clones, approximately 90% of them seen once, and the ten largest clones take 9.5% to 15%. Treatment defined: approximately 18 received Ad26.COV2.S at low or high dose, single or two shots; roughly five received placebo; per-sample allocation not given. Specimens were obtained on day 63 following the first vaccine or placebo injection.

The clonotype was recovered from a person between 18 and 65 years old who received the Ad26.COV2.S COVID-19 vaccine or a placebo. This sequence joins TRBV30 and TRBJ1-2, with 7 bases lining up with TRBD1. The material was peripheral blood, obtained in a trial of Ad26.COV2.S vaccine versus placebo. DNA of the CDR3: TGTGCCTGGAGTGCCCGCCCGCCAGGGGGTTTAGGTGGCTACACCTTC. Translated, it gives CAWSARPPGGLGGYTF.